These 8 T cell receptor beta chains share one sample of origin, sequenced in a study of blood T cell repertoires in COVID-19. TCRdb's table, derived via immunoSEQ multiplex PCR, lists solely in-frame clones and lacks some. The repertoire includes roughly 400,000 clones, 85% to 90% of them detected once, and about 9.4% sits in the top ten. The sequenced sample was PBMCs or T cells enriched from blood (not recorded which). Receptors originate from a woman between 45 and 60 years old who had recovered from COVID-19.

V gene TRBV2 combines with J gene TRBJ1-2; unclear D gene. Per germline, CDR1 SNHLY and CDR2 FYNNEI. The CDR3 is 12 residues long. The V end lost 4 bases, the J end lost 8 bases, and 11 bases lay between the germline ends. The CDR3 sequence is CASSGGFEGYTF. The CDR3 coding sequence is TGTGCCAGCAGTGGAGGGTTTGAGGGCTACACCTTC.

This sequence joins TRBV5-4 and TRBJ2-5; no definite D call. Deletions cut 2 bases from V and 1 base from J, with 9 bases between. Germline V lookup: CDR1 SGHNT, CDR2 YYREEE (reference sequence). CDR3 length: 14 amino acids. The CDR3 sequence is CASSLAQSQETQYF. CDR3 bases: TGTGCCAGCAGCTTAGCACAGTCCCAAGAGACCCAGTACTTC.

The chain links TRBV7-8 to TRBJ1-2, with D possibly being TRBD1 (5 bases). Between the trimmed V and J ends, which lost 5 bases and 4 bases, there was a span of 11 bases. CDR3 length: 13 residues. Germline V gene sequence: CDR1 SGHVS, CDR2 FQNEAQ. The CDR3 DNA sequence: TGTGCCAGCAGCACAGACAGCCTCTATGGCTACACCTTC. It codes for CASSTDSLYGYTF.

V and J are TRBV2 and TRBJ1-5, with 7 bases fitting TRBD1. Germline lookup yields CDR1 SNHLY and CDR2 FYNNEI. J was trimmed by 0 bases and V by 8 bases; bases with no gene match: 7. The CDR3 totals 15 residues. CDR3 residues: CASLPGQNSNQPQHF. DNA for the CDR3: TGTGCCAGCCTCCCGGGACAGAATAGCAATCAGCCCCAGCATTTT.

The genes are TRBV3-1 (or the pseudogene TRBV3-2) and TRBJ1-2, with TRBD1 matching over 11 bases. Germline loops: CDR1 LGHDT, CDR2 YNNKEL (reference sequence). V was pared by 4 bases and J by 2 bases, with 3 bases of the junction left unmatched. The CDR3 length is 15 residues. The CDR3 DNA reads as TGTGCCAGCAGCCGGACAGGGGGCGGAAACTATGGCTACACCTTC. It codes for CASSRTGGGNYGYTF.

The chain is built from TRBV7-8 and TRBJ2-7; a possible D gene is TRBD2 (6 bases). Per germline, CDR1 SGHVS and CDR2 FQNEAQ. Between the trimmed V and J ends, which lost 5 bases and 6 bases, there was a span of 11 bases. The length of the CDR3 is 12 residues. The CDR3 coding sequence is TGTGCCAGCAGCCCAGAGCGGGCCGAGCAGTACTTC. Translation: CASSPERAEQYF.

J is TRBJ2-3 and V is TRBV30, with D maybe TRBD1 (6 bases). Trimming removed 5 bases from V and 2 bases from J, with 8 bases in between. The CDR3 runs 12 residues. Germline assignment: CDR1 GTSNPN and CDR2 SVGIG (reference sequence). The CDR3 is CAWGGNTDTQYF. CDR3 sequence (DNA): TGTGCCTGGGGGGGCAACACAGATACGCAGTATTTT.

This chain uses TRBV6-5 with TRBJ1-6, with 7 bases lining up with TRBD1. Germline assignment: CDR1 MNHEY and CDR2 SVGAGI. The CDR3 runs to 15 residues. Losses at the gene ends were 6 bases for V and 5 bases for J; bases not matched to a gene: 7. The CDR3 DNA sequence: TGTGCCAGCAGACGAATGACAGGGAATAATTCACCCCTCCACTTT. Its translation: CASRRMTGNNSPLHF.